The 6 T cell receptor beta chains given below trace back to one sample, sequenced in a study of T cells in Graves' hyperthyroidism and ophthalmopathy. RNA transcripts served as the template for amplifying TCR beta CDR3 regions. Researchers ran a first-round RT-PCR on the TCR CDR3 using the HTBI primer set. TCRdb recomputed calls from the multiplex PCR reads with MiXCR, one row per CDR3 protein. The sample lists 600,000 or so distinct CDR3 sequences, 13% to 15% occurring once. Sequenced: blood. The receptors stem from a woman aged 18-29 years with Graves' ophthalmopathy.

The sample holds many counts of this clonotype. V and J are TRBV11-2 and TRBJ2-1; 10 bases agree with TRBD2. The CDR3 totals 15 residues. Looked up from germline, CDR1 is SGHAT and CDR2 is FQNNGV. V trimming: 1 base; J trimming: 6 bases; junction bases outside the gene matches: 3. The CDR3 nucleotides read TGTGCCAGCAGCTTAGCTAGCGGGGGACCCAATGAGCAGTTCTTC. Amino acid sequence: CASSLASGGPNEQFF.

This clonotype was recorded a few times. This rearrangement joins TRBV5-6 to TRBJ2-5, with D perhaps matching TRBD1 (6 bases). Germline V CDR1 and CDR2: SGHDT, YYEEEE. This CDR3 is 15 amino acids long. The ends were cut back, 6 bases at V and 5 bases at J, with 20 bases in the middle. This CDR3 is CASTRSPGATETQYF. The CDR3 region has the DNA TGTGCCAGCACCCGCAGTCCAGGGGCGACGGAGACCCAGTACTTC.

This clonotype was seen a handful of times. Compared with germline, one end of the junction differs, possibly owing to a read error. The chain employs TRBV24-1 and TRBJ2-1; 12 bases fit TRBD2. The V gene's germline CDR1 is KGHDR and CDR2 SFDVKD. This CDR3 region has 17 residues. CDR3 protein: CATSDPTSGSSYNEQLF. The CDR3 bases are TGTGCCACCAGTGACCCGACTAGCGGGAGCTCCTACAATGAGCAGCTCTTC.

This clonotype was observed many times. The chain couples TRBV20-1 to TRBJ2-7, with 9 nucleotides matching TRBD2. V shed 0 bases and J 2 bases; nucleotides not matched to a gene: 11. The CDR3 contains 17 residues. Germline V lookup: CDR1 DFQATT, CDR2 SNEGSKA (reference sequence). DNA for the CDR3: TGCAGTGCTAGAGACCTAGCGCGGGAGGGATCTACCTACGAGCAGTACTTC. Protein: CSARDLAREGSTYEQYF.

This clonotype has ten or more counts. This chain joins TRBV12-5 and TRBJ2-1; D is unclear. Germline V lookup: CDR1 LGHNT, CDR2 FRNRAP. The CDR3 consists of 18 residues. Trimming stripped 6 bases from V and 5 bases from J, with 26 bases between. The CDR3: CASGVKYRTFLIDNEQFF. The CDR3, as DNA: TGTGCTAGTGGGGTGAAGTATCGGACCTTCCTCATCGACAATGAGCAGTTCTTC.

The rearrangement links TRBV19 to TRBJ1-2; TRBD1 might be the D (6 bases). Germline loops: CDR1 LNHDA, CDR2 SQIVND (reference sequence). This CDR3 region has 18 residues. With 3 bases removed from V and 0 bases from J, the gap between germline ends came to 20 bases. The CDR3 DNA follows: TGTGCCAGTAGTATCTGGTTGGCGGGGGCGACCCCTAACTATGGCTACACCTTC. Translating it yields CASSIWLAGATPNYGYTF.